A selection of T cell receptor beta chains follows, all from one sample in a study of cytomegalovirus exposure and HLA in healthy donors. TCRdb keeps only in-frame clones here, not all; method: immunoSEQ multiplex PCR. This table holds some 90,000 clones, over 60% found once. The sequenced material came from PBMCs. The source of these receptors is a man aged 40-55 years in good health and CMV-seronegative. CDR3s include the opening cysteine and the closing phenylalanine or tryptophan. The D gene is left open where the match is weak. For some rows the clone size is stated as once, few or many, or as a class when expanded; others skip it.

cdr3_nt cdr3_aa v_call clone_size d_call j_call
TGCGCCAGCAGCTTGGGCTGGGACAGCTCCTACGAGCAGTACTTC CASSLGWDSSYEQYF TRBV5-1 . TRBD1 TRBJ2-7
TGTGCCAGCAGTGTTAGCGCGGGGGGCCACACAGATACGCAGTATTTT CASSVSAGGHTDTQYF TRBV6-1 . TRBD2 TRBJ2-3
TGCGCCAGCAGCCAAGCGTGGAGAGCGAACACTGAAGCTTTCTTT CASSQAWRANTEAFF TRBV4-1 . . TRBJ1-1
TGTGCCAGCAGTCCCAACAGGGCCTCCGGAAACACCATATATTTT CASSPNRASGNTIYF TRBV7-9 . . TRBJ1-3
TGTGCCAGCAGTTACGTTGGTTTGGGCGCTGAAGCTTTCTTT CASSYVGLGAEAFF TRBV6-6 . . TRBJ1-1
TGTGCCAGCAGCTTTAACACCTGGGGCCTTTCACCCCTCCACTTT CASSFNTWGLSPLHF TRBV7-8 . . TRBJ1-6
TGTGCCAGCAGCCATATAGGGACAGAATATAATTCACCCCTCCACTTT CASSHIGTEYNSPLHF TRBV13 . TRBD1 TRBJ1-6
TGCGCCAGCAGCCAAGATCGGGGGTCAAACACCGGGGAGCTGTTTTTT CASSQDRGSNTGELFF TRBV4-3 . . TRBJ2-2
TGTGCCAGCAGTGTTCCTAGCGGGAACGCCCGAGAGACCCAGTACTTC CASSVPSGNARETQYF TRBV6-1 . TRBD2 TRBJ2-5
TGCGCCAGCAGCCCAACGACAGGGGGCAGGGATGGCTACACCTTC CASSPTTGGRDGYTF TRBV4-3 . TRBD1 TRBJ1-2
TGTGCCAGCATTCCTAGGGGGTCTTACACAGATACGCAGTATTTT CASIPRGSYTDTQYF TRBV6-1 . . TRBJ2-3
TGTGCCAGCAGTCTAGGACAGGGGGCGGGCTATGGCTACACCTTC CASSLGQGAGYGYTF TRBV27 . TRBD1 TRBJ1-2
TGCGCCAGCAGCCCGACAGGGCCGGGAGTGGATACCGGGGAGCTGTTTTTT CASSPTGPGVDTGELFF TRBV5-1 . . TRBJ2-2
TGTGCCAGTAGTATAAGAGCGACAACTAATGAAAAACTGTTTTTT CASSIRATTNEKLFF TRBV19 . . TRBJ1-4
TGTGCTAGTGGTTTGGGGACAGGGAACACTGAAGCTTTCTTT CASGLGTGNTEAFF TRBV12-5 . TRBD1 TRBJ1-1
TGTGCCAGCAGCCTTCAAGAGGGGGCAGGGCCACCCCCTGGGGCCAACGTCCTGACTTTC CASSLQEGAGPPPGANVLTF TRBV21-1 . . TRBJ2-6
TGTGCCAGCAGCTTAACGTACGGGTACGATTCACCCCTCCACTTT CASSLTYGYDSPLHF TRBV7-3 once . TRBJ1-6
TGTGCCAGCAGAGGACAGGGGGAATATGGCTACACCTTC CASRGQGEYGYTF TRBV7-2 . TRBD1 TRBJ1-2
TGTGCCAGCAGGCAGGGGAACACTGAAGCTTTCTTT CASRQGNTEAFF TRBV28 . . TRBJ1-1
TGTGCCAGCAGGGACAGGGGAAACGAGCAGTACTTC CASRDRGNEQYF TRBV6-1 . TRBD1 TRBJ2-7
TGCACCAGCAGCCAAGATGGTGCTGATAGCTCCTACGAGCAGTACTTC CTSSQDGADSSYEQYF TRBV1 . . TRBJ2-7
TGTGCCAGCAGACCTCAGGGGGCGTGGGCCCAAGAGACCCAGTACTTC CASRPQGAWAQETQYF TRBV28 . TRBD1 TRBJ2-5
TGTGCCAGCAGCGGGGGTGAGCAGTTCTTC CASSGGEQFF TRBV2 once . TRBJ2-1
TGTGCCAGCAGCTTCATCCTAGCGGGGGGGAAGGAGACCCAGTACTTC CASSFILAGGKETQYF TRBV7-2 . TRBD2 TRBJ2-5
TGTGCCATCAGTGGTTCAGGGGATACTGAAGCTTTCTTT CAISGSGDTEAFF TRBV10-3 . . TRBJ1-1
TGTGCCAGCAGACCCCAGACAGACCACACTGAAGCTTTCTTT CASRPQTDHTEAFF TRBV7-9 once . TRBJ1-1
TGCAGCGTTGTCTTGGGGGCATCAGATACGCAGTATTTT CSVVLGASDTQYF TRBV29-1 . . TRBJ2-3
TGTGCCAGCAGCTCCAGGGAAGGGGCTAATGAAAAACTGTTTTTT CASSSREGANEKLFF TRBV5-4 . . TRBJ1-4
TGTGCCGGGGCGGGGGCCCCGACCGGGGAGCTGTTTTTT CAGAGAPTGELFF TRBV6-6 . . TRBJ2-2
TGTGCCAGCAGCTTCGGGGGCACCGGGGAGCTGTTTTTT CASSFGGTGELFF TRBV7-3 . . TRBJ2-2
TGCGCCAGCAGCGAGGGACAGGGGTACAATGAGCAGTTCTTC CASSEGQGYNEQFF TRBV5-1 few TRBD1 TRBJ2-1
TGTGCCAGCAGTAGAGACAGGGGTTATTCACCCCTCCACTTT CASSRDRGYSPLHF TRBV27 few TRBD1 TRBJ1-6
TGTGCCAGCAGGGGACTAGCCTGGGTCGTTTCCCAAGAGACCCAGTACTTC CASRGLAWVVSQETQYF TRBV2 . TRBD2 TRBJ2-5
TGTGCCAGCAGCCTAGCGGGCTCCACAGATACGCAGTATTTT CASSLAGSTDTQYF TRBV6-5 . TRBD2 TRBJ2-3
TGTGCCAGCAGTTGGACTAGCGGGCTTCGGGAGACCCAGTACTTC CASSWTSGLRETQYF TRBV7-2 once TRBD2 TRBJ2-5
TGTGCCAGCAGCAACTGGGACAGACCCTACGAGCAGTACTTC CASSNWDRPYEQYF TRBV7-6 few TRBD1 TRBJ2-7
TGTGCCAGCAAGGTCGGGGGGGCCACAGATACGCAGTATTTT CASKVGGATDTQYF TRBV7-8 . TRBD2 TRBJ2-3
TGTGCTAGTGGTTTGGTACACAAGGTGGGACACCTTCAAGAGACCCAGTACTTC CASGLVHKVGHLQETQYF TRBV12-5 . . TRBJ2-5
TGTGCCAGCAGCCCGGACAGGGGGGTCGAGCAGTACTTC CASSPDRGVEQYF TRBV7-7 few TRBD1 TRBJ2-7
TGTGCCAGCAGCCCCGGGACAGGTGGTGAAGATACGCAGTATTTT CASSPGTGGEDTQYF TRBV7-3 . TRBD1 TRBJ2-3
TGTGCCAACACTGGTAGGACAGGGGGCGTAACACCCCTCCACTTT CANTGRTGGVTPLHF TRBV2 once TRBD1 TRBJ1-6
TGTGCCAGCAGCTTCAGGGGTCCGAACGTCCTGACTTTC CASSFRGPNVLTF TRBV7-8 . . TRBJ2-6
TGTGCCAGCAGCTCCCGAGACCAGGGGCCCATAGAGACCCAGTACTTC CASSSRDQGPIETQYF TRBV5-4 . . TRBJ2-5
TGTGCCAGCAGCCTACTTGAGGTAGCGGGGGAGCCCGGGGAGCTGTTTTTT CASSLLEVAGEPGELFF TRBV9 . TRBD2 TRBJ2-2
TGTGCCAGCAGCTTAGCGGGTCAGGGGGCTTCAGATACGCAGTATTTT CASSLAGQGASDTQYF TRBV7-6 . TRBD1 TRBJ2-3
TGCGCCAGCAGCCAAGACGGGACAGCCGTTTTGGAAGCTTTCTTT CASSQDGTAVLEAFF TRBV4-1 . TRBD1 TRBJ1-1
TGTGCCAGCAGCTCTACCGGGACAGGGAACACTGAAGCTTTCTTT CASSSTGTGNTEAFF TRBV5-6 . TRBD1 TRBJ1-1
TGTGCCAGTAGTATCAGGGGACGGAACACTGAAGCTTTCTTT CASSIRGRNTEAFF TRBV19 . . TRBJ1-1
TGTGCCAGCAGCGCTACCTGGACAGTACTAAGCTCCTACGAGCAGTACTTC CASSATWTVLSSYEQYF TRBV9 . . TRBJ2-7